This T cell receptor beta chain was captured by sequencing in a study of vaccination and CD4 T cells after COVID-19. V was trimmed by 1 base and J by 6 bases, leaving 4 bases between them. Per the germline V gene, CDR1 is GTSNPN and CDR2 is SVGIG (reference sequence). The CDR3 is made up of 12 amino acids. Sample treatment: roughly 11-day PBMC culture with coronavirus spike peptide pools or control peptides (ViraFEST assay). Comments on this clonotype: Its antigen remains unidentified.

An Oncomine TCR Beta short-read assay was used to sequence the DNA from cultured CD4+ T cells. In TCRdb, the PCR reads were re-called with MiXCR into one record per CDR3 protein. Here the sample spans just over 15,000 distinct CDR3 sequences, approximately 71% being singletons. The sequenced sample was CD4+ T cells from blood, cultured in vitro. The chain employs TRBV30 and TRBJ1-6; D not resolved. The receptor was derived from a human donor who had recovered from COVID-19. The CDR3 DNA is TGTGCCTGGAGTGGGATTAATTCACCCCTCCACTTT. It yields the protein CAWSGINSPLHF.